The sequence of this T cell receptor (beta chain) was determined in a study of cytomegalovirus exposure and HLA in healthy donors. In the study overall: Earlier sequencing of about 179 million T cells yielded nearly 120 million unique TCR beta sequences. Overall study findings and caveats: Later analysis demonstrated an association between a missense DCLRE1C variant and TCR beta V- and J-gene trimming.

To note about this clone: The antigen remains undetermined.

This CDR3 contains 15 residues. Trimming stripped 4 bases from V and 2 bases from J, with 12 bases between. CDR1 and CDR2 from the germline V gene are LGHNA and YNFKEQ. Both 60 Vbeta primers and 13 Jbeta primers went into the PCR. Profiled with immunoSEQ multiplex PCR; TCRdb holds only in-frame clones, not every one. The sample lists fewer than 85,000 clones; around 70% were seen once. Source material: PBMCs. The receptor comes from a man in his forties in good health and CMV-seropositive. The chain couples TRBV4-2 to TRBJ2-1, with D maybe TRBD2 (6 bases). The CDR3 spells CASSPRASAYNEQFF. In DNA, the CDR3 is TGTGCCAGCAGCCCCCGGGCTAGCGCCTACAATGAGCAGTTCTTC.